This T cell receptor (beta chain) emerged from a study of human T cells and chemical hapten exposure. At the level of the study: It was small differences in pooled library volume that mainly caused per-sample TCR yields to vary.

Whole-study findings and limits: Healthy individuals' immune responses may differ from those of donors, who had alopecia.

TCRdb re-derived calls from the RACE reads in MiXCR, one entry per CDR3 protein. This sample yields more than 95,000 distinct CDR3 sequences, of which 30% to 35% are seen a single time; less than 3% belongs to the top ten. Germline CDR1 SGHNT, CDR2 YYREEE (reference sequence). The V and J ends lost 3 bases and 4 bases respectively, with 13 bases between them. The CDR3 consists of 15 residues. Notes on this clonotype: Its cognate antigen is unknown.

Time point defined: patch test 3, about 24 weeks after DPC sensitization. Treatment reported: therapeutic diphenylcyclopropenone sensitization with weekly scalp DPC. Blood was collected ahead of every patch test applied. The specimen was whole blood, collected in connection with sensitization to the hapten diphenylcyclopropenone (DPC). This TCR derives from a man between 35 and 55 years old with alopecia areata. Some clones in this sample may be carry-over from other donors' samples. The chain couples TRBV5-4 to TRBJ2-2; D perhaps matches TRBD2 (6 bases). For the CDR3, the DNA is TGTGCCAGCAGCTACTCTAGCGCAATCACCGGGGAGCTGTTTTTT. This codes for CASSYSSAITGELFF.